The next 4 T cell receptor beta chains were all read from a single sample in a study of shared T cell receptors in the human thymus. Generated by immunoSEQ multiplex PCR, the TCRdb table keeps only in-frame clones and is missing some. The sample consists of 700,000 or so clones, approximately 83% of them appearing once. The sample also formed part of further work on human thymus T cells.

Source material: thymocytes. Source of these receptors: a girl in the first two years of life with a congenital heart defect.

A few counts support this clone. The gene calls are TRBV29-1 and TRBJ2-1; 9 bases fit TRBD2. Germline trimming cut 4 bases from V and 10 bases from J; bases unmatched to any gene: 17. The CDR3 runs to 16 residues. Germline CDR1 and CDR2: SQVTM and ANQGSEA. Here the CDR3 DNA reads TGCAGCGTTGCCCCTAGCGGGGCGTCCCTCCTTGACGAGCAGTTCTTC. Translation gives CSVAPSGASLLDEQFF.

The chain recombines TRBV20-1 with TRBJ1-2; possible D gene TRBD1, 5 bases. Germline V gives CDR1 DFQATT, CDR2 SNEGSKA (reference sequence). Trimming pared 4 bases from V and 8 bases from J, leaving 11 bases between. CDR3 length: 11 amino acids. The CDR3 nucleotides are TGCAGTGCTACAAGGGGTCCCGGCTACACCTTC. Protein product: CSATRGPGYTF.

CDR3 protein: CASSRATQGARYYGYTF. For the CDR3, the DNA is TGTGCCAGCAGTCGCGCCACACAGGGGGCGCGTTACTATGGCTACACCTTC. V usage is TRBV27 and J usage is TRBJ1-2, with 9 bases lining up with TRBD1. Trimming took 5 bases from V and 3 from J; bases not matched to a gene: 13. Germline CDR1 is MNHEY and CDR2 is SMNVEV (reference sequence). The CDR3 covers 17 residues.

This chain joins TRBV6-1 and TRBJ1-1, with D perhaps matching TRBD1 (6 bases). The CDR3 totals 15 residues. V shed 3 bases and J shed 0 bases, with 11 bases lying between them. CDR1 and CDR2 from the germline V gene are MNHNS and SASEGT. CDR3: CASSDPGHMNTEAFF. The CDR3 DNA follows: TGTGCCAGCAGTGATCCGGGACATATGAACACTGAAGCTTTCTTT.